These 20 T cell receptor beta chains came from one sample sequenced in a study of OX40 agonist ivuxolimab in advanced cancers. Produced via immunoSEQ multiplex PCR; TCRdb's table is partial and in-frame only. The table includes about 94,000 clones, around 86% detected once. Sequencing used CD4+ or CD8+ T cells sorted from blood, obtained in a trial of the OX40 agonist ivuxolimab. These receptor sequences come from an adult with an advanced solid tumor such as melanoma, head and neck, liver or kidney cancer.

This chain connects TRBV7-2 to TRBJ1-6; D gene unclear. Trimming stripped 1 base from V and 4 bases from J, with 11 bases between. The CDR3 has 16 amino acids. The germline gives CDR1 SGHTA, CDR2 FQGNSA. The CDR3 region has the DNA TGTGCCAGCAGCTTAGAGGCACCAACATATAATTCACCCCTCCACTTT. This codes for CASSLEAPTYNSPLHF.

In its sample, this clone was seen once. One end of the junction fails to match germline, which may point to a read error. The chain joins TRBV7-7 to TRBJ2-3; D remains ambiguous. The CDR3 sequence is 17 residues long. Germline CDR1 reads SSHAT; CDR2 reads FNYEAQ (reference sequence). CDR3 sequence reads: CASSPTTIFVTPDTQYF. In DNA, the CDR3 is TGTGCTAGCAGCCCCACCACTATTTTCGTGACTCCCGATACGCAGTATTTT.

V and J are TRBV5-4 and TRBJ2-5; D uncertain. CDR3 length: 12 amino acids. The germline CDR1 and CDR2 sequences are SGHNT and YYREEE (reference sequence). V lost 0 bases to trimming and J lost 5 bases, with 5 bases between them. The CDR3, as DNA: TGTGCCAGCAGCTTGGAGGGCGAGACCCAGTACTTC. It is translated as CASSLEGETQYF. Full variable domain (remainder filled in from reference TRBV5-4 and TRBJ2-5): ETGVTQSPTHLIKTRGQQVTLRCSSQSGHNTVSWYQQALGQGPQFIFQYYREEENGRGNFPPRFSGLQFPNYSSELNVNALELDDSALYLCASSLEGETQYFGPGTRLLVL.

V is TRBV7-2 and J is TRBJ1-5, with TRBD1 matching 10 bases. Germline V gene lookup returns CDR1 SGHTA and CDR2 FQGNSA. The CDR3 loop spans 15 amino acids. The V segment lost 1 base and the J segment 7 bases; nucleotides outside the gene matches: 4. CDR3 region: CASSLGGTGAQPQHF. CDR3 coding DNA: TGTGCCAGCAGCTTAGGAGGGACAGGGGCCCAGCCCCAGCATTTT. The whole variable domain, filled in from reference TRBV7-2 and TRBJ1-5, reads GAGVSQSPSNKVTEKGKDVELRCDPISGHTALYWYRQSLGQGLEFLIYFQGNSAPDKSGLPSDRFSAERTGGSVSTLTIQRTQQEDSAVYLCASSLGGTGAQPQHFGDGTRLSIL.

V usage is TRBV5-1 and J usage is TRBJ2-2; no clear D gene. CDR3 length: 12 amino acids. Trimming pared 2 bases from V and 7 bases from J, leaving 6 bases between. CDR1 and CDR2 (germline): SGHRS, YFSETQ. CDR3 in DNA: TGCGCCAGCAGCTTCCCCCGCGGGGAGCTGTTTTTT. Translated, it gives CASSFPRGELFF.

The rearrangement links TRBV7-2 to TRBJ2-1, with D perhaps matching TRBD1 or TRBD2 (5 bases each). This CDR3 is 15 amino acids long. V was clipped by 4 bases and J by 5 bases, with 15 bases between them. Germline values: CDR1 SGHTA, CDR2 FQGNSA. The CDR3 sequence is CASSSGARPNNEQFF. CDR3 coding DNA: TGTGCCAGCAGCTCCGGGGCAAGGCCTAACAATGAGCAGTTCTTC.

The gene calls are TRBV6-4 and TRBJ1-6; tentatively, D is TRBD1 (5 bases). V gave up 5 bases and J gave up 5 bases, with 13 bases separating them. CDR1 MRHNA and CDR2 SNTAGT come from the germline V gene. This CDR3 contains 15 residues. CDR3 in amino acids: CASSLRPRDNSPLHF. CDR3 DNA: TGTGCCAGCAGTCTCCGGCCCAGGGATAATTCACCCCTCCACTTT.

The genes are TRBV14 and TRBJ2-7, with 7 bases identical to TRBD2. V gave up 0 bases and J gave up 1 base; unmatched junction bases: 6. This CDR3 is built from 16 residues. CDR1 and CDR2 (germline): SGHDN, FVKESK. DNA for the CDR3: TGTGCCAGCAGCCAAGAAGCGGGGCGCCCTTCCTACGAGCAGTACTTC. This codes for CASSQEAGRPSYEQYF.

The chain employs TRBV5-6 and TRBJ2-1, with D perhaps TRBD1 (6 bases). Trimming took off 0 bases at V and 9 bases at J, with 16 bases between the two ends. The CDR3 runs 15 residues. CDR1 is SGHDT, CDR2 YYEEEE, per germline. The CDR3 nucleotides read TGTGCCAGCAGCTTGGTATCAGTGGGGGCCATTGAGCAGTTCTTC. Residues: CASSLVSVGAIEQFF.

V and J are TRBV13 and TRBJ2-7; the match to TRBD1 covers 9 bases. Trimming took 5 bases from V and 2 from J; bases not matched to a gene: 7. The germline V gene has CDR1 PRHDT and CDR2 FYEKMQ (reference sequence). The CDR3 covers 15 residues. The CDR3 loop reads CASSLPGTGTYEQYF. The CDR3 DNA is TGTGCCAGCAGCCTCCCCGGGACAGGGACCTACGAGCAGTACTTC. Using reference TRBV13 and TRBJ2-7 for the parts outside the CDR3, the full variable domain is AAGVIQSPRHLIKEKRETATLKCYPIPRHDTVYWYQQGPGQDPQFLISFYEKMQSDKGSIPDRFSAQQFSDYHSELNMSSLELGDSALYFCASSLPGTGTYEQYFGPGTRLTVT.

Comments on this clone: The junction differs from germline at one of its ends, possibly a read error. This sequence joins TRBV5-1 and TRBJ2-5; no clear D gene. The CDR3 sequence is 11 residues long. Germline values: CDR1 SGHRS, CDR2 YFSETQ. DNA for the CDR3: TGCGCCAGCCGCTTGGTGGAGACCCAGTACTTC. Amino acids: CASRLVETQYF.

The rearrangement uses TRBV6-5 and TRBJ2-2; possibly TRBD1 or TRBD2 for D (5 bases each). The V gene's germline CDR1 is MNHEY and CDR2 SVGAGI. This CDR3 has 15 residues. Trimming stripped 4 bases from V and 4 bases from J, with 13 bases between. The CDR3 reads CASSSLGAGTGELFF. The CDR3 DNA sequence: TGTGCCAGCAGTTCCCTTGGGGCGGGCACCGGGGAGCTGTTTTTT.

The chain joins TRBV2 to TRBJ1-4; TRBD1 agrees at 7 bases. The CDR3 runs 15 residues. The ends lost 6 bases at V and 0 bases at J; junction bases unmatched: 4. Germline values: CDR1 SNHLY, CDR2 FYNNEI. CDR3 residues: CASRATGATNEKLFF. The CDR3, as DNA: TGTGCCAGCAGGGCAACAGGGGCAACTAATGAAAAACTGTTTTTT.

The CDR3 region is CASSYQGALNQPQHF. The CDR3 nucleotides read TGTGCCAGTAGTTACCAGGGGGCGCTGAATCAGCCCCAGCATTTT. V is TRBV19 and J is TRBJ1-5; 8 bases agree with TRBD1. Looked up from germline, CDR1 is LNHDA and CDR2 is SQIVND (reference sequence). The trim removed 5 bases at V and 4 bases at J, leaving 7 bases unmatched. The CDR3 runs 15 residues. The full variable domain, with the rest looked up from reference TRBV19 and TRBJ1-5, is DGGITQSPKYLFRKEGQNVTLSCEQNLNHDAMYWYRQDPGQGLRLIYYSQIVNDFQKGDIAEGYSVSREKKESFPLTVTSAQKNPTAFYLCASSYQGALNQPQHFGDGTRLSIL.

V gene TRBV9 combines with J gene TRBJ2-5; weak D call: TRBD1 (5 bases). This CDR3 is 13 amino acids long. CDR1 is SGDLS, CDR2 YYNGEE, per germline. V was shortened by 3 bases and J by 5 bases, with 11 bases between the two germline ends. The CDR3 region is CASSGRAWETQYF. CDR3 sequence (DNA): TGTGCCAGCAGCGGCAGGGCGTGGGAGACCCAGTACTTC.

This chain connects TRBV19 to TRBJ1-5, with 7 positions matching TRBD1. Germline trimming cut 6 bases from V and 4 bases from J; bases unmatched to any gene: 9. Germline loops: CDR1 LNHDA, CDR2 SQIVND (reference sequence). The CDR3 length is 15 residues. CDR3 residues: CASSSQGVLNQPQHF. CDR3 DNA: TGTGCCAGTAGCTCCCAGGGGGTTTTGAATCAGCCCCAGCATTTT.

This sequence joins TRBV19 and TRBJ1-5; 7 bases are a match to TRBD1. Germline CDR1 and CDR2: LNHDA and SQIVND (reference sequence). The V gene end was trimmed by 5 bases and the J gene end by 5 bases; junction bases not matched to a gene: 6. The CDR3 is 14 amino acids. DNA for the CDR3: TGTGCCAGTAGTTCCGGGACAGACCATCAGCCCCAGCATTTT. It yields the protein CASSSGTDHQPQHF.

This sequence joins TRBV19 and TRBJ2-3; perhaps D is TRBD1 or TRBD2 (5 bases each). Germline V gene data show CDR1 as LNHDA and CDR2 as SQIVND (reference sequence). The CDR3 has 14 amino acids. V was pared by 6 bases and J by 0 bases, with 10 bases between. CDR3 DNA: TGTGCCAGTAGGCGAGGGGCGAGCACAGATACGCAGTATTTT. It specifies CASRRGASTDTQYF.

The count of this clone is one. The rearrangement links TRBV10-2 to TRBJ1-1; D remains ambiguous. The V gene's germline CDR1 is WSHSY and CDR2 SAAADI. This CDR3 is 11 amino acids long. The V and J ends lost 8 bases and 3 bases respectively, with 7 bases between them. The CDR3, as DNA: TGCGCCAGCTACAAGTACACTGAAGCTTTCTTT. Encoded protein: CASYKYTEAFF.

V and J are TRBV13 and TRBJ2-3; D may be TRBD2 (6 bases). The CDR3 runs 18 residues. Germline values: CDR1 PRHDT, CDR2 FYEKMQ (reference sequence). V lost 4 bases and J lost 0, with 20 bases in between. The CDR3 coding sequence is TGTGCCAGCAGCTACAAATCCCCTCTAGCGACTAGCACAGATACGCAGTATTTT. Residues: CASSYKSPLATSTDTQYF.